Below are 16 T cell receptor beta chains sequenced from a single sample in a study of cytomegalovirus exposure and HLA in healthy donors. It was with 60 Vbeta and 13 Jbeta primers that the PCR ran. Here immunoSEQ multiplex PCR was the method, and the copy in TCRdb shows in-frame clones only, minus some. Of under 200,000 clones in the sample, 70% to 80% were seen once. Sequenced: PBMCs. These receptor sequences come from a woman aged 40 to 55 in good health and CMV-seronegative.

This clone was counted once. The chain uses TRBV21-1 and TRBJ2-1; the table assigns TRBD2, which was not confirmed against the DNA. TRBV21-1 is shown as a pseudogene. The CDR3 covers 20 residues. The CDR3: CASSKEIAGGPTGRIPEQFF. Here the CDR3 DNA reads TGTGCCAGCAGCAAAGAGATAGCGGGGGGCCCCACGGGCCGTATTCCCGAGCAGTTCTTC.

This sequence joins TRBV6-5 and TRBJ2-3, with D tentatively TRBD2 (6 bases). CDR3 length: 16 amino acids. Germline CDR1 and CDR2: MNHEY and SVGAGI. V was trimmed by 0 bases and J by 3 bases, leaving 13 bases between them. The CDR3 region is CASSYSGGVGTDTQYF. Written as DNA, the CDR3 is TGTGCCAGCAGTTACTCCGGGGGAGTGGGGACAGATACGCAGTATTTT.

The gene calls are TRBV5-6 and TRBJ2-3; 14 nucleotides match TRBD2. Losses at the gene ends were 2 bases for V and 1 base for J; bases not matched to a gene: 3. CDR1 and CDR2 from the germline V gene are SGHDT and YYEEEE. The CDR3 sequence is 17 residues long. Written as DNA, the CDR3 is TGTGCCAGCAGCTTACTGACTAGCGGGGGGGGCACAGATACGCAGTATTTT. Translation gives CASSLLTSGGGTDTQYF. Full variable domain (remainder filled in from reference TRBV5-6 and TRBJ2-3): DAGVTQSPTHLIKTRGQQVTLRCSPKSGHDTVSWYQQALGQGPQFIFQYYEEEERQRGNFPDRFSGHQFPNYSSELNVNALLLGDSALYLCASSLLTSGGGTDTQYFGPGTRLTVL.

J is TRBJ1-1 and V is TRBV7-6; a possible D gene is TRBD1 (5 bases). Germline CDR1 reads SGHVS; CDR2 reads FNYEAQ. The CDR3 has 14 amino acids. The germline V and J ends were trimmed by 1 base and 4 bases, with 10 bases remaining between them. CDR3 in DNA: TGTGCCAGCAGCTTAGGTCTGGGGGGCACTGAAGCTTTCTTT. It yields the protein CASSLGLGGTEAFF.

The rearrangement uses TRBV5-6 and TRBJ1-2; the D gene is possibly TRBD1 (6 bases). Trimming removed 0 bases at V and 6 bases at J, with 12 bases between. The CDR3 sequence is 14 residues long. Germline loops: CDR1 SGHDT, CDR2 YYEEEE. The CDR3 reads CASSLDGGLHGYTF. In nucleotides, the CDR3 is TGTGCCAGCAGCTTGGACGGGGGGCTACATGGCTACACCTTC.

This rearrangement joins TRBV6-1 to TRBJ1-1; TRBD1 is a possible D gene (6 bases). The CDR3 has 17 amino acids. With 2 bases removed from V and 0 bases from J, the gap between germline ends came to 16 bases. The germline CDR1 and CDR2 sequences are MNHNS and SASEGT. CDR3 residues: CASSEFVGGAMNTEAFF. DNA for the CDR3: TGTGCCAGCAGTGAATTCGTGGGGGGGGCCATGAACACTGAAGCTTTCTTT.

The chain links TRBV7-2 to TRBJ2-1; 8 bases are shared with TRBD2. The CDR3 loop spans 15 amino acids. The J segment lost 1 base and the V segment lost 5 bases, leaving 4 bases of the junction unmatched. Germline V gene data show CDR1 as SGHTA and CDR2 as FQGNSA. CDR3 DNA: TGTGCCAGCAGCCCCCCTAGCGGGTCCTACAATGAGCAGTTCTTC. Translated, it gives CASSPPSGSYNEQFF.

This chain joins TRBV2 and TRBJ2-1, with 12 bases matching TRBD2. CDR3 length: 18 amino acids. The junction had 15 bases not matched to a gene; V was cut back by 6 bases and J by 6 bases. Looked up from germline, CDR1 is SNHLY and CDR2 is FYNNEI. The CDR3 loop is CASSRRASGRATPNEQFF. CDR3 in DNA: TGTGCCAGCAGCCGACGGGCTAGCGGGAGGGCAACACCCAATGAGCAGTTCTTC.

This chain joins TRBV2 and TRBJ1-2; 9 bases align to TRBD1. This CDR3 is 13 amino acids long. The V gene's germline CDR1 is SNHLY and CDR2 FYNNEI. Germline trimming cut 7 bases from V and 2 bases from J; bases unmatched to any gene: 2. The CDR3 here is CASTGQGNYGYTF. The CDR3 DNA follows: TGTGCCAGCACGGGACAGGGAAACTATGGCTACACCTTC.

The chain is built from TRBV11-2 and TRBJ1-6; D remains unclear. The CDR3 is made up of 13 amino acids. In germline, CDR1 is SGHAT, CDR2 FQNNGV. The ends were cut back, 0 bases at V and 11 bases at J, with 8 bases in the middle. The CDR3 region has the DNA TGTGCCAGCAGCTTAGAGGTCAGTGCACCCCTCCACTTT. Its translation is CASSLEVSAPLHF.

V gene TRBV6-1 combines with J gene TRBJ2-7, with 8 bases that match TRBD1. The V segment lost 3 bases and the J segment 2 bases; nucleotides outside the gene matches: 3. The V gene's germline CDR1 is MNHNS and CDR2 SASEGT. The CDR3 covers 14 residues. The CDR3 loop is CASSDGQGPYEQYF. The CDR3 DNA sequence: TGTGCCAGCAGTGATGGACAGGGTCCCTACGAGCAGTACTTC.

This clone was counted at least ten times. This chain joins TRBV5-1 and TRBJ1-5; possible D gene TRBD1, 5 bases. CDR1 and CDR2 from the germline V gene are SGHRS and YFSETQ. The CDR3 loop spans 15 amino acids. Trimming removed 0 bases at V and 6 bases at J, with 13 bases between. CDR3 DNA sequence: TGCGCCAGCAGCTTGGGTGACAGTATAGGTCAGCCCCAGCATTTT. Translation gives CASSLGDSIGQPQHF.

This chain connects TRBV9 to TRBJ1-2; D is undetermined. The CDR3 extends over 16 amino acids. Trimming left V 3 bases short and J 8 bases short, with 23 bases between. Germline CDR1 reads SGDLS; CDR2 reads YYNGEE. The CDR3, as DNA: TGTGCCAGCAGCGCTCCCACCAGAGGGCACGTAGCGGGCTACACCTTC. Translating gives CASSAPTRGHVAGYTF.

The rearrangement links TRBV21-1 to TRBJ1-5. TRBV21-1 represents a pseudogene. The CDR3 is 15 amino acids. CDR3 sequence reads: CASSKGLEGHQPQHF. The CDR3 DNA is TGTGCCAGCAGCAAAGGGCTGGAGGGGCATCAGCCCCAGCATTTT.

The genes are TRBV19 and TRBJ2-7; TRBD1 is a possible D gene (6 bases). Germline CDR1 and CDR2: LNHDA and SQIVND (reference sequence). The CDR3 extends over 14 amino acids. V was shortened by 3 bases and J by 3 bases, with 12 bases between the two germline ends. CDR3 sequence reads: CASSIGYRVYEQYF. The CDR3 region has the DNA TGTGCCAGTAGTATCGGGTACAGGGTCTACGAGCAGTACTTC.

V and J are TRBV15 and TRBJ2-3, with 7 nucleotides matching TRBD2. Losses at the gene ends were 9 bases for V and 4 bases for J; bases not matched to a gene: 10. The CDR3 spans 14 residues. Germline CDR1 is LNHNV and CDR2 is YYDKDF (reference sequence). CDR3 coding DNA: TGTGCCACTGCGAGGACTAGTCGATCAGATACGCAGTATTTT. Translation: CATARTSRSDTQYF.